This T cell receptor (beta chain) was found in a study of T cells in Graves' hyperthyroidism and ophthalmopathy. RNA transcripts were the template for amplifying TCR beta CDR3 regions. TCR CDR3 regions were first amplified by RT-PCR with HTBI primers. TCRdb independently ran MiXCR on the multiplex PCR reads; one entry per CDR3 protein. The sample holds over 700,000 distinct CDR3 sequences, about 38% seen once. This clonotype was counted only a few times. CDR3 length: 14 residues. V was pared by 2 bases and J by 6 bases, with 3 bases of the junction left unmatched. CDR1 is MGHRA and CDR2 is YSYEKL in the germline V gene.

The specimen was blood. The TCR comes from a man aged 18-30 years with Graves' hyperthyroidism. The chain carries TRBV4-1 and TRBJ2-7; TRBD1 matches 11 bases. The CDR3 sequence: CASSQPDRGREQYF. CDR3 DNA: TGCGCCAGCAGCCAACCGGACAGGGGGCGCGAGCAGTACTTC.